This T cell receptor (beta chain) was found in a study of blood T cell repertoires in COVID-19. Repertoires were generated with immunoSEQ multiplex PCR, while TCRdb's copy carries only in-frame clones and drops some. Of 290,000 or so clones in the sample, approximately 89% were seen once. This clone turned up a few times. The V gene's germline CDR1 is SGHDN and CDR2 FVKESK. V was shortened by 5 bases and J by 1 base, with 11 bases between the two germline ends. The CDR3 consists of 14 residues. The chain is built from TRBV14 and TRBJ1-1; D not resolved. The sequence was obtained from a woman aged 18-30 years who had recovered from COVID-19. The sample was PBMCs or T cells enriched from blood (not recorded which). CDR3 coding DNA: TGTGCCAGCAGCTCAAGAGTTAGGAACACTGAAGCTTTCTTT. Protein product: CASSSRVRNTEAFF.